These T cell receptor beta chains were read from a single sample in a study of T cells in Graves' hyperthyroidism and ophthalmopathy. TCRdb reanalysed the multiplex PCR reads using MiXCR and keeps one entry per CDR3 protein. The sample shows under 350,000 distinct CDR3 sequences, over 15% of them seen only once. Sequencing was done on a sample of blood. The receptors originated from a woman aged 50 to 60 with Graves' hyperthyroidism. Both conserved end residues are part of each CDR3. D genes are given only for firm matches. Clone size is given for some rows only: seen once, a few or many times, or a class if the clone is expanded.

- | TRBJ1-5 | TRBV10-3 | - | CAISEGKRDQPQHF | TGTGCCATCAGTGAAGGCAAGCGCGATCAGCCCCAGCATTTT
many | TRBJ2-7 | TRBV11-2 | TRBD2 | CASSRGLAVRGRVYEQYF | TGTGCCAGCAGCCGGGGACTAGCCGTAAGGGGTCGGGTCTACGAGCAGTACTTC
many | TRBJ2-7 | TRBV5-6 | TRBD1 | CASSQSPGQGNEQYF | TGTGCCAGCAGCCAATCGCCGGGACAGGGAAACGAGCAGTACTTC
few | TRBJ2-5 | TRBV11-3 | TRBD2 | CASSPVAGPIETQYF | TGTGCCAGCAGCCCGGTAGCGGGACCCATCGAGACCCAGTACTTC
many | TRBJ2-3 | TRBV6-2/TRBV6-3 | - | CASSSEEIPGGTDTQYF | TGTGCCAGCAGTTCCGAAGAGATCCCAGGGGGCACAGATACGCAGTATTTT
few | TRBJ2-7 | TRBV30 | TRBD2 | CAWRKPGLGLYEQYF | TGTGCCTGGAGGAAACCGGGACTAGGACTTTACGAGCAGTACTTC
- | TRBJ1-2 | TRBV9 | - | CASSVGQGRYGYTF | TGTGCCAGCAGCGTAGGGCAGGGCCGGTATGGCTACACCTTC
many | TRBJ1-6 | TRBV3-1 | - | CASSRLGGNSPLHF | TGTGCCAGCAGCCGCCTTGGGGGGAATTCACCCCTCCACTTT
once | TRBJ2-7 | TRBV29-1 | - | CSVFIPGQRAYEQYF | TGCAGCGTTTTCATCCCGGGACAGCGGGCCTACGAGCAGTACTTC
many | TRBJ2-3 | TRBV6-1 | - | CASSRNPNQGDTQYF | TGTGCCAGCAGTAGGAATCCCAACCAGGGAGATACGCAGTATTTT
many | TRBJ1-1 | TRBV5-1 | TRBD1 | CASSLEPGGSNTEAFF | TGCGCCAGCAGCTTGGAACCAGGGGGCTCAAACACTGAAGCTTTCTTT
many | TRBJ1-1 | TRBV28 | TRBD1 | CASSLLQGASSEAFF | TGTGCCAGCAGTTTATTGCAGGGGGCCTCGTCTGAAGCTTTCTTT
- | TRBJ2-3 | TRBV24-1 | TRBD1 | CATSDDGTGERMQYF | TGTGCCACCAGTGACGACGGGACAGGGGAACGTATGCAGTATTTT
many | TRBJ2-5 | TRBV6-1 | TRBD1 | CASSTGQGGETQYF | TGTGCCAGCAGTACGGGACAGGGCGGAGAGACCCAGTACTTC
many | TRBJ2-3 | TRBV20-1 | - | CSARQERETSTDTQYF | TGCAGTGCCAGACAGGAACGAGAAACTAGCACAGATACGCAGTATTTT
many | TRBJ2-7 | TRBV29-1 | TRBD1 | CSVVRTGFYEQYF | TGCAGCGTTGTTAGGACAGGTTTCTACGAGCAGTACTTC
- | TRBJ2-1 | TRBV24-1 | - | CATSDPGRGLKSEQFF | TGTGCCACCAGTGACCCGGGCAGGGGCTTGAAGAGTGAGCAGTTCTTC
few | TRBJ1-2 | TRBV19 | - | CASSLSGTRSGERGYTF | TGTGCCAGTAGCCTATCCGGGACAAGAAGCGGTGAGCGAGGCTACACCTTC
- | TRBJ2-3 | TRBV2 | - | CASSVKGGTQYF | TGTGCCAGCAGTGTTAAGGGGGGGACGCAGTATTTT
few | TRBJ2-1 | TRBV7-9 | TRBD1 | CASSSTGVPDNEQFF | TGTGCCAGCAGCTCGACAGGGGTTCCGGACAATGAGCAGTTCTTC